This TCR beta chain was profiled in a study of CD8+ T cells in alopecia areata. The treatment was: oral pan-JAK inhibitor, 5-10 mg twice daily. The V segment lost 2 bases and the J segment 5 bases; nucleotides outside the gene matches: 5. The CDR3 is 16 amino acids. CDR1 and CDR2 from the germline V gene are SNHLY and FYNNEI. About this clone: Its specificity is unknown.

The sequencing template was cDNA reverse transcribed from extracted RNA. Clones were read by immunoSEQ multiplex PCR, and TCRdb kept only the in-frame ones, dropping some. Among about 210,000 clones listed, 50% to 70% were seen once. Study-level findings and limits: Elevated clonality characterized lesional scalp relative to normal scalp, particularly in alopecia totalis/universalis.

The source material was CD4+ T cells sorted from blood, sampled at week 4, from a patient treated with tofacitinib. This TCR was sampled from a human donor with alopecia areata. The chain combines TRBV2 with TRBJ2-5; TRBD2 matches at 13 bases. CDR3 in DNA: TGTGCCAGCAGTGAATGGGTGACTAGCGGGGGGGAGACCCAGTACTTC. This sequence encodes CASSEWVTSGGETQYF.